One and the same sample provided the 22 T cell receptor beta chains below, sequenced in a study of T-cell reconstitution after alpha-beta-depleted transplantation in children. Unique molecular identifiers were incorporated when the TCRbeta library was constructed. In TCRdb, the PCR reads were re-called with MiXCR into one record per CDR3 protein. The sample has 200,000 to 250,000 distinct CDR3 sequences; about a tenth are singletons. The sample consisted of PBMCs from the stem cell graft donor, taken from the stem cell graft. Source of these receptors: a human donor who donated a stem cell graft to a child with acute lymphoblastic leukemia.

The chain couples TRBV5-6 to TRBJ2-1, with 8 bases lining up with TRBD2. The length of the CDR3 is 13 residues. The V gene's germline CDR1 is SGHDT and CDR2 YYEEEE. Germline trimming cut 2 bases from V and 8 bases from J; bases unmatched to any gene: 3. The CDR3: CASSFGSGDEQFF. For the CDR3, the DNA is TGTGCCAGCAGCTTCGGTAGCGGGGATGAGCAGTTCTTC.

This clonotype has more than one count but fewer than ten. The chain couples TRBV4-1 to TRBJ2-3, with D unresolved. The germline gives CDR1 MGHRA, CDR2 YSYEKL. The CDR3 contains 14 residues. V gave up 1 base and J gave up 3 bases, with 8 bases separating them. The chain's CDR3 is CASSQAPGTDTQYF. The DNA of the CDR3 is TGCGCCAGCAGCCAAGCCCCCGGTACAGATACGCAGTATTTT.

The genes are TRBV6-1 and TRBJ2-1, with 10 bases identical to TRBD2. V was pared by 7 bases and J by 0 bases, with 6 bases of the junction left unmatched. The CDR3 loop spans 16 amino acids. Germline CDR1 reads MNHNS; CDR2 reads SASEGT. The CDR3 coding sequence is TGTGCCAGCAAACTAGCGGGGCGCAGCTCCTACAATGAGCAGTTCTTC. Protein: CASKLAGRSSYNEQFF.

The rearrangement joins TRBV5-1 to TRBJ1-2; no clear D gene. Germline V gene lookup returns CDR1 SGHRS and CDR2 YFSETQ. The CDR3 runs to 14 residues. The germline V and J ends were trimmed by 0 bases and 5 bases, with 11 bases remaining between them. CDR3 protein: CASSLAVSMYGYTF. CDR3 DNA sequence: TGCGCCAGCAGCTTGGCCGTTTCAATGTATGGCTACACCTTC.

This clonotype was seen a few times. This rearrangement joins TRBV7-2 to TRBJ2-2; D assignment may be TRBD1 or TRBD2 (6 bases each). The CDR3 runs to 19 residues. The V and J ends lost 2 bases and 4 bases respectively, with 23 bases between them. Germline V CDR1 and CDR2: SGHTA, FQGNSA. DNA of the CDR3: TGTGCCAGCAGCTTATCGGGCGAAGGACAGCGGAGGGGCACCGGGGAGCTGTTTTTT. The encoded protein is CASSLSGEGQRRGTGELFF.

This clonotype was recorded many times. The CDR3 DNA reads TGCGCCAGCAGCTTCCGGCCTCACACAGATACGCAGTATTTT. Encoded protein: CASSFRPHTDTQYF. The chain links TRBV5-1 to TRBJ2-3, with D unresolved. V lost 2 bases to trimming and J lost 2 bases, with 9 bases between them. This CDR3 contains 14 residues. Germline-derived CDR1 and CDR2 are SGHRS and YFSETQ.

The chain carries TRBV11-2 and TRBJ2-2; 9 nucleotides align to TRBD1. V trimming: 7 bases; J trimming: 3 bases; junction bases outside the gene matches: 15. The CDR3 totals 18 residues. Per germline, CDR1 SGHAT and CDR2 FQNNGV. The chain's CDR3 is CASILGQGSFWDTGELFF. Here the CDR3 DNA reads TGTGCCAGCATCCTGGGACAGGGCTCTTTTTGGGACACCGGGGAGCTGTTTTTT.

This clonotype was observed at least ten times. The junction differs from germline at one of its ends, possibly a read error. This chain connects TRBV20-1 to TRBJ1-1; D remains ambiguous. CDR3 length: 13 amino acids. Germline CDR1 reads DFQATT; CDR2 reads SNEGSKA (reference sequence). The CDR3: CSARDIRSSRAFF. The CDR3, as DNA: TGCAGTGCAAGAGATATACGGAGTAGTCGAGCTTTCTTT.

V gene TRBV7-2 combines with J gene TRBJ2-1; a weak D match, TRBD2 (7 bases). The V end lost 5 bases, the J end lost 5 bases, and 10 bases lay between the germline ends. The CDR3 spans 13 residues. CDR1 is SGHTA, CDR2 FQGNSA, per germline. CDR3 nucleotide sequence: TGTGCCAGCAGCACGGGGGGCAACAATGAGCAGTTCTTC. Translation: CASSTGGNNEQFF.

There are many counts of this clonotype. This chain joins TRBV11-2 and TRBJ1-6; 7 nucleotides agree with TRBD1. V was clipped by 1 base and J by 9 bases; unmatched bases: 12. The CDR3 is made up of 17 amino acids. Looked up from germline, CDR1 is SGHAT and CDR2 is FQNNGV. For the CDR3, the DNA is TGTGCCAGCAGCTTAGGACCGCGTATGACAGGGAGTTCACCCCTCCACTTT. It encodes CASSLGPRMTGSSPLHF. Full variable domain (outside the CDR3, taken from reference TRBV11-2 and TRBJ1-6): EAGVAQSPRYKIIEKRQSVAFWCNPISGHATLYWYQQILGQGPKLLIQFQNNGVVDDSQLPKDRFSAERLKGVDSTLKIQPAKLEDSAVYLCASSLGPRMTGSSPLHFGNGTRLTVT.

Concerning this clonotype itself: Given a much more abundant clone one base away, this may be a read error. V gene TRBV14 combines with J gene TRBJ2-5, with TRBD1 identical over 7 bases. J gave up 1 base and V 4 bases, and 9 bases lay outside the gene matches. Looked up from germline, CDR1 is SGHDN and CDR2 is FVKESK. The CDR3 has 16 amino acids. The CDR3 loop reads CASSLAPTGSQETQYF. DNA of the CDR3: TGTGCCAGCAGCCTCGCACCGACAGGGTCCCAAGAGACCCAGTACTTC.

The rearrangement joins TRBV30 to TRBJ2-1; D is perhaps TRBD2 (6 bases). Germline CDR1 is GTSNPN and CDR2 is SVGIG (reference sequence). The V end was cut by 3 bases, the J end by 5 bases, with 14 bases between. The CDR3 is made up of 14 amino acids. DNA of the CDR3: TGTGCCTGGAGGATCGCGGGAAACAACAATGAGCAGTTCTTC. Translating gives CAWRIAGNNNEQFF.

At least ten counts were recorded for this clonotype. The CDR3 nucleotides read TGTGCCAGCAGTTCTACAGGAAACATGAACACTGAAGCTTTCTTT. Protein: CASSSTGNMNTEAFF. The J gene is TRBJ1-1, the V gene TRBV27; D perhaps matches TRBD1 (5 bases). Looked up from germline, CDR1 is MNHEY and CDR2 is SMNVEV (reference sequence). The CDR3 loop spans 15 amino acids. Trimming left V 4 bases short and J 0 bases short, with 12 bases between.

This clonotype was found a few times. The chain is built from TRBV14 and TRBJ1-1; no definite D call. The CDR3 runs 15 residues. V was shortened by 1 base and J by 1 base, with 10 bases between the two germline ends. The germline gives CDR1 SGHDN, CDR2 FVKESK. The CDR3: CASSQVAGANTEAFF. CDR3 sequence (DNA): TGTGCCAGCAGCCAAGTGGCGGGTGCGAACACTGAAGCTTTCTTT.

The chain joins TRBV27 to TRBJ2-3; D not resolved. CDR3 length: 14 amino acids. Looked up from germline, CDR1 is MNHEY and CDR2 is SMNVEV (reference sequence). The germline V and J ends were trimmed by 5 bases and 2 bases, with 11 bases remaining between them. CDR3 DNA: TGTGCCAGCAGTCAAAACGGAGCCACAGATACGCAGTATTTT. As protein: CASSQNGATDTQYF.

V is TRBV5-1 and J is TRBJ2-3; unclear D gene. The ends were cut back, 5 bases at V and 1 base at J, with 17 bases in the middle. The length of the CDR3 is 16 residues. Germline V gene sequence: CDR1 SGHRS, CDR2 YFSETQ. CDR3: CASRVVLTSGTDTQYF. The DNA of the CDR3 is TGCGCCAGCAGAGTGGTCCTGACTTCCGGCACAGATACGCAGTATTTT.

The rearrangement links TRBV5-1 to TRBJ2-3; D is undetermined. This CDR3 region has 14 residues. Germline-derived CDR1 and CDR2 are SGHRS and YFSETQ. With 0 bases removed from V and 4 bases from J, the gap between germline ends came to 9 bases. The CDR3 loop reads CASSLEAKADTQYF. CDR3 sequence (DNA): TGCGCCAGCAGCTTGGAAGCCAAAGCAGATACGCAGTATTTT.

This clonotype has a count of ten or more. The chain carries TRBV7-8 and TRBJ1-6; 9 bases fit TRBD1. V shed 0 bases, J shed 1 base, and the junction held 4 bases outside the gene matches. The CDR3 contains 18 residues. Germline CDR1 and CDR2: SGHVS and FQNEAQ. CDR3 loop: CASSLADRGASYNSPLHF. CDR3 nucleotide sequence: TGTGCCAGCAGCTTAGCGGACAGGGGTGCATCCTATAATTCACCCCTCCACTTT.

This clonotype was counted at least ten times. V gene TRBV20-1 combines with J gene TRBJ2-1; 11 bases fit TRBD2. V trimming: 7 bases; J trimming: 10 bases; junction bases outside the gene matches: 12. There are 14 residues in the CDR3. Germline V gene data show CDR1 as DFQATT and CDR2 as SNEGSKA (reference sequence). This CDR3 is CSDVSGGASDEQFF. CDR3 DNA: TGCAGTGATGTTAGCGGGGGGGCTTCAGACGAGCAGTTCTTC.

This clonotype was seen repeatedly, ten times or more. This chain uses TRBV5-1 with TRBJ1-3; 7 bases align to TRBD1. V shed 4 bases and J 2 bases; nucleotides not matched to a gene: 3. This CDR3 comprises 14 residues. Looked up from germline, CDR1 is SGHRS and CDR2 is YFSETQ. CDR3 nucleotides: TGCGCCAGCAGCATACAGGGGACTGGAAACACCATATATTTT. This sequence encodes CASSIQGTGNTIYF.

This clonotype has only a few counts. The chain couples TRBV7-9 to TRBJ1-1; the match to TRBD1 covers 11 bases. V lost 5 bases and J lost 1; bases outside the gene matches: 6. The CDR3 spans 16 residues. Germline V gives CDR1 SEHNR, CDR2 FQNEAQ (reference sequence). CDR3 protein: CASSQRTGGKNTEAFF. CDR3 coding DNA: TGTGCCAGCAGCCAAAGGACAGGGGGCAAGAACACTGAAGCTTTCTTT.

This clonotype was observed many times. As DNA, the CDR3 is TGTGCCATCAGTGAGGATCGGGACACCGGGGAGCTGTTTTTT. It encodes CAISEDRDTGELFF. The V and J genes are TRBV10-3 and TRBJ2-2; the D is unclear. The CDR3 totals 14 residues. Trimming took 2 bases from V and 3 from J, leaving 7 bases between them. The germline gives CDR1 ENHRY, CDR2 SYGVKD.